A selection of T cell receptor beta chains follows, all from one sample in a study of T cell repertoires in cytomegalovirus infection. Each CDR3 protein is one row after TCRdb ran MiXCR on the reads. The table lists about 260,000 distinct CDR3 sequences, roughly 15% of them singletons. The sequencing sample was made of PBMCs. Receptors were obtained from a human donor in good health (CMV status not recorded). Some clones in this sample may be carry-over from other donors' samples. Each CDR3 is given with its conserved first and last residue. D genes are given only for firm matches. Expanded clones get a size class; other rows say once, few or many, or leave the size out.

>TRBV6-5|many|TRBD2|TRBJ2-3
CASSYLTGTSGTDTQYF
TGTGCCAGCAGTTACCTCACTGGAACTAGCGGCACAGATACGCAGTATTTT
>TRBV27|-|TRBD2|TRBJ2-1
CASSRIGGLERGPSSYNEQFF
TGTGCCAGCAGTAGAATCGGTGGGTTGGAGCGGGGGCCGAGCTCCTACAATGAGCAGTTCTTC
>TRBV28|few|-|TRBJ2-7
CASSFAAGSYEQYF
TGTGCCAGCAGTTTCGCGGCAGGATCCTACGAGCAGTACTTC
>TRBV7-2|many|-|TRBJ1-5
CASSLEGGGNQPQHF
TGTGCCAGCAGCTTAGAAGGGGGAGGCAATCAGCCCCAGCATTTT
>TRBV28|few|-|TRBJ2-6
CASSVGGGAGGANVLTF
TGTGCCAGCAGTGTAGGGGGGGGCGCAGGTGGGGCCAACGTCCTGACTTTC
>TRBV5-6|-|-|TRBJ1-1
CASSLIRVAEAFF
TGTGCCAGCAGCTTGATCCGGGTAGCTGAAGCTTTCTTT
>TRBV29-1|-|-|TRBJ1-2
CSVAGGTRVYGYTF
TGCAGCGTTGCCGGAGGGACGCGGGTTTATGGCTACACCTTC
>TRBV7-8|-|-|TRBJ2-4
CASSLGLESYIQYF
TGTGCCAGCAGCTTAGGGCTGGAATCTTACATTCAGTACTTC
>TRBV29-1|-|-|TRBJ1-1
CSVARRLNTEAFF
TGCAGCGTTGCTCGGCGATTGAACACTGAAGCTTTCTTT
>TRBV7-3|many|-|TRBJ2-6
CASSLGGNVLTF
TGTGCCAGCTCCTTAGGGGGCAACGTCCTGACTTTC
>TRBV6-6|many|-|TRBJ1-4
CASSYPRGVQEKLFF
TGTGCCAGCAGTTACCCCAGGGGCGTTCAGGAAAAACTGTTTTTT
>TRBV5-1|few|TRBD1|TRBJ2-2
CASSLSIGQGGELFF
TGCGCCAGCAGCTTGTCTATCGGACAGGGCGGGGAGCTGTTTTTT
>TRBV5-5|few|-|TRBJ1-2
CASSPDRRYGYTF
TGTGCCAGCAGCCCCGACAGGCGCTATGGCTACACCTTC
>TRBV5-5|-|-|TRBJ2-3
CASNRGRTADTQYF
TGTGCCAGCAACCGGGGCAGAACAGCAGATACGCAGTATTTT
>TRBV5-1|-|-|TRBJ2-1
CASRTVSGSNEQFF
TGCGCCAGCAGAACGGTTTCAGGGTCCAATGAGCAGTTCTTC
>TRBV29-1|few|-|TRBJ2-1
CSVANGVTGYNEQFF
TGCAGCGTCGCTAACGGAGTTACAGGCTACAATGAGCAGTTCTTC